The clone carrying this T cell receptor beta chain was counted a few times. Its antigen is currently unknown. The PCR was carried out with 60 Vbeta primers and 13 Jbeta primers. Measured with immunoSEQ multiplex PCR; TCRdb has only the in-frame clones, and not every one. The table lists 130,000 or so clones, roughly 72% of them singletons. The source of the sample is a study of cytomegalovirus exposure and HLA in healthy donors. Study-wide results and caveats: Sequencing likely produced, as an artifact, a cluster of highly shared sequence variants. Researchers left out some V segments, among them TRBV6-2 and TRBV6-3, as indistinguishable. In a later analysis, compared with equally common non-associated chains, HLA-associated beta chains were more expanded.

CDR3 length: 14 residues. The V and J ends lost 8 bases and 3 bases respectively, with 13 bases between them. CDR1 and CDR2 (germline): SGHDN, FVKESK. The chain carries TRBV14 and TRBJ2-2; D not resolved. This receptor was obtained from a male donor in good health and CMV-seronegative. Material for sequencing was PBMCs. The CDR3 here is CASRPRAHTGELFF. For the CDR3, the DNA is TGTGCCAGCCGCCCTCGAGCCCACACCGGGGAGCTGTTTTTT.